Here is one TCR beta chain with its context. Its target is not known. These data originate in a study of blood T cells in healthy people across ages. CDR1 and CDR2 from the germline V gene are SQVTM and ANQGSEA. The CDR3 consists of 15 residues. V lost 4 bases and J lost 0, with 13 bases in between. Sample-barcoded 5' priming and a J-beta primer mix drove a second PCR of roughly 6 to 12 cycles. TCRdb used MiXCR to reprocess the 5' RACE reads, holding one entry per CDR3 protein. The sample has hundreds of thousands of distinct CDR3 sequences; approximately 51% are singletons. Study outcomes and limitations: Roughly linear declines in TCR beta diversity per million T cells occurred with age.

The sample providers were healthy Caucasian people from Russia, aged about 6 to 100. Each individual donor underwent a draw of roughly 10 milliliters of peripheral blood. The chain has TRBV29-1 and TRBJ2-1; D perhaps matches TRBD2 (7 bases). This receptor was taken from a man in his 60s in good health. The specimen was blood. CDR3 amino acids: CSVGGGAVSYNEQFF. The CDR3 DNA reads TGCAGCGTTGGTGGGGGGGCCGTCTCCTACAATGAGCAGTTCTTC.